These 18 T cell receptor beta chains were all obtained from the same sample, sequenced in a study of blood T cell repertoires in COVID-19. Libraries were prepared by immunoSEQ multiplex PCR; TCRdb keeps only in-frame clonotypes and omits some of them. The profile shows under 200,000 clones, about 80% of them singletons. The sequenced material came from PBMCs or T cells enriched from blood (not recorded which). The receptors stem from a woman aged 60-75 years with acute COVID-19.

V usage is TRBV27 and J usage is TRBJ2-1; tentative D call: TRBD1 (5 bases). V was clipped by 8 bases and J by 6 bases, with 11 bases between them. Germline-derived CDR1 and CDR2 are MNHEY and SMNVEV (reference sequence). The CDR3 runs to 12 residues. In nucleotides, the CDR3 is TGTGCCAGCTCCGCCAGGGCCAATGAGCAGTTCTTC. Translation gives CASSARANEQFF.

The chain recombines TRBV5-4 with TRBJ1-6, with a tentative D call TRBD1 (6 bases). Looked up from germline, CDR1 is SGHNT and CDR2 is YYREEE (reference sequence). This CDR3 comprises 14 residues. Trimming removed 3 bases from V and 6 bases from J, with 10 bases in between. The CDR3 sequence: CASSYGQSNSPLHF. DNA of the CDR3: TGTGCCAGCAGCTACGGACAGTCTAATTCACCCCTCCACTTT.

The CDR3 sequence: CASSLGISRETQYF. CDR3 DNA: TGTGCCAGCAGCTTAGGTATTAGTCGAGAGACCCAGTACTTC. V is TRBV7-2 and J is TRBJ2-5; D is unclear. V dropped 1 base and J dropped 4 bases, with 10 bases sitting between them. This CDR3 has 14 amino acids. Germline loops: CDR1 SGHTA, CDR2 FQGNSA.

This clone occurred a few times. V usage is TRBV6-2 or TRBV6-3 and J usage is TRBJ2-5, with TRBD1 identical over 9 bases. Germline V gives CDR1 MNHEY, CDR2 SVGEGT. Trimming cost V 5 bases and J 4 bases; bases outside gene matches: 2. This CDR3 is 13 amino acids long. The CDR3 coding sequence is TGTGCCAGCAGTGGGACAGGGTCAGAGACCCAGTACTTC. As protein: CASSGTGSETQYF.

The CDR3 sequence is CASSWQLAGGTGSQETQYF. As DNA, the CDR3 is TGCGCCAGCAGCTGGCAATTAGCGGGAGGTACCGGGAGCCAGGAGACCCAGTACTTC. The rearrangement links TRBV5-1 to TRBJ2-5, with 10 bases identical to TRBD2. The germline V gene has CDR1 SGHRS and CDR2 YFSETQ. The CDR3 covers 19 residues. V lost 3 bases, J lost 5 bases, and 19 bases stayed unmatched.

Comment on this clone: The junction and the germline gene differ at one end; a read error may be behind it. V gene TRBV19 combines with J gene TRBJ2-1, with a weak D call TRBD1 (6 bases). This CDR3 spans 14 amino acids. The germline V gene has CDR1 LNHDA and CDR2 SQIVND (reference sequence). CDR3 sequence reads: CASKGRGSYNEQFF. CDR3 in DNA: TGTGCGAGTAAGGGCAGGGGCTCCTACAATGAGCAGTTCTTC.

This clone was seen a few times. The gene calls are TRBV19 and TRBJ2-3; 11 bases are a match to TRBD2. The CDR3 runs to 16 residues. Trimming at V came to 5 bases and at J to 2 bases, leaving 6 bases not matched to a gene. Germline CDR1 reads LNHDA; CDR2 reads SQIVND (reference sequence). The CDR3 is CASSPLAGGITDTQYF. Written as DNA, the CDR3 is TGTGCCAGTAGTCCCCTAGCGGGGGGAATCACAGATACGCAGTATTTT.

The chain combines TRBV6-6 with TRBJ2-1, with 9 bases fitting TRBD2. With 8 bases clipped from V and 2 bases from J, the junction kept 7 bases outside the gene matches. The CDR3 is made up of 15 amino acids. In germline, CDR1 is MNHNY, CDR2 SVGAGI (reference sequence). CDR3 nucleotide sequence: TGTGCCAGCGCCCTTAGCGGGGGAACCTACAATGAGCAGTTCTTC. Its protein product is CASALSGGTYNEQFF.

Only one count was recorded for this clone. The chain uses TRBV24-1 and TRBJ2-2; unclear D gene. The CDR3 totals 15 residues. The V end lost 1 base, the J end lost 1 base, and 6 bases lay between the germline ends. Germline values: CDR1 KGHDR, CDR2 SFDVKD. The CDR3 DNA is TGTGCCACCAGTGATTTTTCCCAGAACACCGGGGAGCTGTTTTTT. It specifies CATSDFSQNTGELFF.

The chain uses TRBV21-1 and TRBJ1-1. TRBV21-1 is termed a pseudogene. This CDR3 has 16 residues. The CDR3 bases are TGTGCCAGCAGCAAAGCAATTCCAGGAGGGAACACTGAAGCTTTCTTT. Translated, it gives CASSKAIPGGNTEAFF.

This clone was seen just once. The V call is TRBV24-1, the J call TRBJ1-2; maybe TRBD1 (5 bases). The CDR3 loop spans 14 amino acids. Trimming took off 6 bases at V and 4 bases at J, with 14 bases between the two ends. Germline V gives CDR1 KGHDR, CDR2 SFDVKD. The CDR3 sequence is CATSPSTDPYGYTF. The CDR3 DNA follows: TGTGCCACCAGTCCTTCGACAGACCCCTATGGCTACACCTTC.

The chain carries TRBV19 and TRBJ1-2; D perhaps matches TRBD1 (5 bases). The CDR3 has 13 residues. V was trimmed by 5 bases and J by 6 bases, leaving 13 bases between them. CDR1 LNHDA and CDR2 SQIVND come from the germline V gene (reference sequence). The CDR3 nucleotides are TGTGCCAGTAGTGCCACGGCGGGGGATGGCTACACCTTC. Protein: CASSATAGDGYTF.

The rearrangement joins TRBV10-3 to TRBJ1-5; no reliable D call. Trimming cost V 2 bases and J 3 bases, with 8 bases left between them. The CDR3 consists of 14 residues. CDR1 ENHRY and CDR2 SYGVKD come from the germline V gene. The CDR3 DNA reads as TGTGCCATCAGTGAGGCGATAGACAATCAGCCCCAGCATTTT. Translation gives CAISEAIDNQPQHF.

This clone was observed once. The J gene is TRBJ2-1, the V gene TRBV7-2, with 7 nucleotides matching TRBD2. This CDR3 is built from 13 residues. The germline V gene has CDR1 SGHTA and CDR2 FQGNSA. Trimming took 1 base from V and 7 from J; bases not matched to a gene: 1. This CDR3 is CASSLGGGNEQFF. The CDR3 DNA follows: TGTGCCAGCAGCTTAGGGGGGGGAAATGAGCAGTTCTTC.

The rearrangement uses TRBV7-2 and TRBJ1-3; D is possibly TRBD1 (6 bases). The V end lost 2 bases, the J end lost 0 bases, and 8 bases lay between the germline ends. There are 15 residues in the CDR3. Germline V CDR1 and CDR2: SGHTA, FQGNSA. Here the CDR3 reads CASSLTGISGNTIYF. DNA for the CDR3: TGTGCCAGCAGCTTAACAGGGATCTCTGGAAACACCATATATTTT.

The chain joins TRBV7-6 to TRBJ1-5, with unresolved D. V dropped 2 bases and J dropped 5 bases, with 16 bases sitting between them. This CDR3 region has 16 residues. Per germline, CDR1 SGHVS and CDR2 FNYEAQ. CDR3: CASSLNSGVHHQPQHF. DNA for the CDR3: TGTGCCAGCAGCTTAAATAGCGGGGTTCATCATCAGCCCCAGCATTTT.

The J gene is TRBJ1-2, the V gene TRBV5-4; possibly TRBD1 for D (6 bases). The V and J ends lost 4 bases and 4 bases respectively, with 11 bases between them. The germline CDR1 and CDR2 sequences are SGHNT and YYREEE (reference sequence). The CDR3 loop spans 13 amino acids. The CDR3 DNA sequence: TGTGCCAGCAGCCAGGACAGAATCTATGGCTACACCTTC. It is translated as CASSQDRIYGYTF.

The V gene is TRBV15, the J gene TRBJ1-6, with 7 bases aligning to TRBD1. Losses at the gene ends were 0 bases for V and 6 bases for J; bases not matched to a gene: 5. The germline V gene encodes CDR1 LNHNV and CDR2 YYDKDF (reference sequence). This CDR3 contains 16 residues. The CDR3 is CATSREKGASNSPLHF. CDR3 bases: TGTGCCACCAGCAGAGAGAAGGGGGCGAGTAATTCACCCCTCCACTTT. Drawing the rest from reference TRBV15 and TRBJ1-6, the complete variable domain is DAMVIQNPRYQVTQFGKPVTLSCSQTLNHNVMYWYQQKSSQAPKLLFHYYDKDFNNEADTPDNFQSRRPNTSFCFLDIRSPGLGDTAMYLCATSREKGASNSPLHFGNGTRLTVT.